This T cell receptor beta chain stems from a study of cytomegalovirus exposure and HLA in healthy donors. Across the study: Of the donors genotyped, approximately 430 in all, 75% to 85% fell in the Caucasian-associated ancestry cluster. Study results and limitations: The authors listed around 150 TCR beta chains as cytomegalovirus-associated. Compared with the roughly 700-donor mean, an Asian-associated ancestry cluster reportedly had fewer N-insertions, according to a later analysis.

The length of the CDR3 is 16 residues. Germline-derived CDR1 and CDR2 are LNHNV and YYDKDF (reference sequence). V lost 2 bases and J lost 9, with 17 bases in between. Comments on this clone: Antigen unknown.

The PCR was carried out with 60 Vbeta primers and 13 Jbeta primers. TCRdb keeps only in-frame clones here, not all; method: immunoSEQ multiplex PCR. The sample has 150,000 to 200,000 clones, 76% seen once. Sequencing was performed on PBMCs. The TCR comes from a male donor in good health and CMV-seronegative. This chain joins TRBV15 and TRBJ1-6; D not certain. The CDR3 DNA reads TGTGCCACCAGCAGAACCCTCCCGGGGTTAGGTTCACCCCTCCACTTT. Amino acids: CATSRTLPGLGSPLHF.